A single sample is the source of the 18 T cell receptor beta chains below, sequenced in a study of T-cell memory formation after mild COVID-19. TCRdb re-analysed the 5' RACE reads in MiXCR, keeping a single row per CDR3 protein. The data show 360,000 or so distinct CDR3 sequences, around 30% seen once. The sequenced sample consisted of PBMCs or a T cell subset sorted from them (not recorded which). The receptors derive from an adult woman who had mild COVID-19 (a few samples of this study predate the infection). Cell type and time point are not known.

This rearrangement joins TRBV18 to TRBJ1-2; D ambiguous. Germline values: CDR1 KGHSH, CDR2 LQKENI. Trimming removed 3 bases at V and 4 bases at J, with 15 bases between. The CDR3 has 15 residues. The chain's CDR3 is CASSPLVAEIYGYTF. As DNA, the CDR3 is TGTGCCAGCTCACCCCTGGTAGCAGAGATCTATGGCTACACCTTC.

This clonotype was seen more than once but under ten times. V is TRBV7-9 and J is TRBJ2-1; 8 positions match TRBD1. V was clipped by 5 bases and J by 5 bases; unmatched bases: 5. The CDR3 runs 14 residues. Germline lookup yields CDR1 SEHNR and CDR2 FQNEAQ (reference sequence). Here the CDR3 reads CASSRDRGHNEQFF. DNA for the CDR3: TGTGCCAGCAGCAGAGACAGGGGCCACAATGAGCAGTTCTTC. The variable domain in full, completed from reference TRBV7-9 and TRBJ2-1, reads DTGVSQNPRHKITKRGQNVTFRCDPISEHNRLYWYRQTLGQGPEFLTYFQNEAQLEKSRLLSDRFSAERPKGSFSTLEIQRTEQGDSAMYLCASSRDRGHNEQFFGPGTRLTVL.

This clonotype showed up just a few times. V is TRBV6-5 and J is TRBJ1-2; D unresolved. Germline-derived CDR1 and CDR2 are MNHEY and SVGAGI. The CDR3 length is 12 residues. V shed 3 bases and J shed 1 base, with 3 bases lying between them. The CDR3 DNA is TGTGCCAGCAGTTATAATAACTATGGCTACACCTTC. Translation: CASSYNNYGYTF.

V and J are TRBV7-9 and TRBJ2-1; TRBD2 agrees at 14 bases. In germline, CDR1 is SEHNR, CDR2 FQNEAQ (reference sequence). The CDR3 has 15 amino acids. J gave up 10 bases and V 5 bases, and 7 bases lay outside the gene matches. The CDR3 nucleotides read TGTGCCAGCAGCCCGGGACTAGCGGGAGTTGAGGAGCAGTTCTTC. Its protein is CASSPGLAGVEEQFF.

The chain combines TRBV21-1 with TRBJ2-7; TRBD2 is the table's D call, not checked against the DNA. TRBV21-1 is a pseudogene segment. CDR3 length: 15 residues. Here the CDR3 reads CASSGPWFSSYEQYF. The CDR3 nucleotides are TGTGCCAGCAGCGGGCCCTGGTTTAGCTCCTACGAGCAGTACTTC.

This clonotype was seen a few times. This chain joins TRBV20-1 and TRBJ2-4; TRBD2 aligns across 8 bases. Germline V lookup: CDR1 DFQATT, CDR2 SNEGSKA (reference sequence). The CDR3 is 15 residues long. J was trimmed by 2 bases and V by 5 bases; bases with no gene match: 8. The CDR3 here is CSAPLAGNTKNIQYF. In DNA form, the CDR3 reads TGCAGTGCTCCTCTAGCGGGTAACACCAAAAACATTCAGTACTTC.

This clonotype has a handful of counts. V is TRBV7-9 and J is TRBJ1-2; 7 bases map to TRBD1. Germline V CDR1 and CDR2: SEHNR, FQNEAQ (reference sequence). J was trimmed by 5 bases and V by 1 base; bases with no gene match: 7. This CDR3 spans 15 amino acids. CDR3 DNA: TGTGCCAGCAGCTTAGAGACAGGGAGAGGTTATGGCTACACCTTC. It is translated as CASSLETGRGYGYTF.

There are a few counts of this clonotype. The chain joins TRBV24-1 to TRBJ2-3; D is perhaps TRBD2 (5 bases). V lost 1 base and J 3 bases, leaving 7 bases between the germline ends. This CDR3 is built from 14 residues. CDR1 is KGHDR and CDR2 is SFDVKD in the germline V gene. CDR3 protein: CATSDLSGTDTQYF. Written as DNA, the CDR3 is TGTGCCACCAGTGATTTATCGGGGACAGATACGCAGTATTTT.

CDR3 nucleotides: TGTGCCAGCAGCTTAAGCGGGACAGGAGGCAATCAGCCCCAGCATTTT. This encodes CASSLSGTGGNQPQHF. The V call is TRBV7-6, the J call TRBJ1-5, with 8 nucleotides matching TRBD1. The CDR3 extends over 16 amino acids. CDR1 is SGHVS and CDR2 is FNYEAQ in the germline V gene. V dropped 2 bases and J dropped 2; count of bases not matched to a gene: 5.

A few counts support this clonotype. This sequence joins TRBV12-3 or TRBV12-4 and TRBJ1-1, with D uncertain. The length of the CDR3 is 12 residues. The V and J ends lost 1 base and 7 bases respectively, with 7 bases between them. The CDR3 nucleotides are TGTGCCAGCAGTTTAGGGCAGCTTGAAGCTTTCTTT. Translation gives CASSLGQLEAFF.

The V call is TRBV4-3, the J call TRBJ2-3; 9 bases align to TRBD2. Germline assignment: CDR1 LGHNA and CDR2 YSLEER. With 1 base clipped from V and 5 bases from J, the junction kept 10 bases outside the gene matches. The CDR3 has 17 residues. CDR3 region: CASSQAVAGAPGDTQYF. The DNA for the CDR3 is TGCGCCAGCAGCCAAGCGGTAGCGGGAGCGCCGGGAGATACGCAGTATTTT.

The chain recombines TRBV6-1 with TRBJ2-7; D gene ambiguous. V was cut by 8 bases and J by 4 bases, with 9 bases left in between. There are 11 residues in the CDR3. Germline V lookup: CDR1 MNHNS, CDR2 SASEGT. The CDR3 nucleotides are TGTGCCAGCGGTGGTCCATACGAGCAGTACTTC. This gives the protein CASGGPYEQYF.

The chain is built from TRBV20-1 and TRBJ2-2, with D tentatively TRBD1 (6 bases). This CDR3 spans 14 amino acids. Trimming left V 3 bases short and J 2 bases short, with 10 bases between. Germline CDR1 DFQATT, CDR2 SNEGSKA (reference sequence). The CDR3: CSARVRGNTGELFF. Written as DNA, the CDR3 is TGCAGTGCTAGGGTCAGGGGTAACACCGGGGAGCTGTTTTTT.

This sequence joins TRBV7-2 and TRBJ1-2; tentatively, D is TRBD1 (5 bases). The CDR3 covers 13 residues. Germline CDR1 is SGHTA and CDR2 is FQGNSA. Trimming removed 1 base from V and 7 bases from J, with 10 bases in between. The CDR3 region has the DNA TGTGCCAGCAGCTTAGGCCTCGGGGGTGGCTACACCTTC. Amino acids: CASSLGLGGGYTF.

The chain links TRBV12-3 or TRBV12-4 to TRBJ2-5, with unresolved D. The V end was cut by 2 bases, the J end by 5 bases, with 18 bases between. CDR3 length equals 16 residues. The CDR3 is CASSLSPSMSWETQYF. The CDR3 DNA sequence: TGTGCCAGCAGTTTAAGTCCGTCGATGAGTTGGGAGACCCAGTACTTC.

The chain uses TRBV9 and TRBJ2-7; 8 bases map to TRBD1. CDR3 length equals 15 residues. The germline CDR1 and CDR2 sequences are SGDLS and YYNGEE. V trimming: 0 bases; J trimming: 4 bases; junction bases outside the gene matches: 6. This chain's CDR3 is CASSVEGRGPYEQYF. The CDR3 DNA reads as TGTGCCAGCAGCGTAGAAGGCAGGGGGCCTTACGAGCAGTACTTC.

This chain uses TRBV12-3 or TRBV12-4 with TRBJ2-7; 9 bases match TRBD1. The CDR3 loop spans 15 amino acids. The ends lost 5 bases at V and 5 bases at J; junction bases unmatched: 10. CDR3 DNA sequence: TGTGCCAGCAGTCCAACCGGGACAGGGTCCCACGAGCAGTACTTC. It is translated as CASSPTGTGSHEQYF.

The chain couples TRBV27 to TRBJ2-1; D is tentatively TRBD1 or TRBD2 (6 bases each). Germline CDR1 and CDR2: MNHEY and SMNVEV (reference sequence). CDR3 length: 17 amino acids. The germline V and J ends were trimmed by 4 bases and 7 bases, with 23 bases remaining between them. CDR3 protein: CASSSIQGGLRRNEQFF. DNA for the CDR3: TGTGCCAGCAGTTCGATACAGGGAGGACTCAGGAGAAATGAGCAGTTCTTC.